These T cell receptor beta chains were read from a single sample in a study of naive and memory T cell subsets. One entry per CDR3 protein, called by TCRdb with MiXCR from the UMI-ligation and nested PCR reads. This table holds approximately 90,000 distinct CDR3 sequences, 10% to 12% found once. Material for sequencing was naive CD4+ T cells from blood. The receptors were gathered from a human donor in good health. Both conserved end residues are part of each CDR3. D genes are given only for firm matches. Size is stated for part of the rows, as once, few or many counts, or as a class when the clone is expanded.

-,TRBV10-3,TRBJ2-3,many,TGTGCCATCAGTGGCAGCACTAGCACAGATACGCAGTATTTT,CAISGSTSTDTQYF
TRBD2,TRBV5-1,TRBJ2-7,many,TGCGCCAGCAGCTTGGGGCTAGCGGGAGGCGAAGACTACTACGAGCAGTACTTC,CASSLGLAGGEDYYEQYF
-,TRBV28,TRBJ2-7,few,TGTGCCAGCAGTTCCGCCTCCGGTCGTAGGCAATCCCCATACGAGCAGTACTTC,CASSSASGRRQSPYEQYF
TRBD1,TRBV29-1,TRBJ2-1,-,TGCAGAGCCCAGGACAGGGCCGATGAGCAGTTCTTC,CRAQDRADEQFF
-,TRBV30,TRBJ1-3,few,TGTGCCTGGAGTTGGAGGGACACCATATATTTT,CAWSWRDTIYF
-,TRBV27,TRBJ1-2,few,TGTGCCAGCAGTTTAGTCGCAGGTTATGGCTACACCTTC,CASSLVAGYGYTF
TRBD1,TRBV20-1,TRBJ1-5,few,TGCAGTGCTAGGGGGACAGGTAGCAATCAGCCCCAGCATTTT,CSARGTGSNQPQHF
-,TRBV14,TRBJ2-7,few,TGTGCCAGCAGCCTCTCTTTTGGCGAAACCTACGAGCAGTACTTC,CASSLSFGETYEQYF
-,TRBV19,TRBJ2-3,-,TGTGCCAGTAGTAACCAGGGACACACAGATACGCAGTATTTT,CASSNQGHTDTQYF
TRBD2,TRBV12-3/TRBV12-4,TRBJ2-1,few,TGTGCCAGCAGTCACGGACTAGCGGGTTATGAGCAGTTCTTC,CASSHGLAGYEQFF
-,TRBV30,TRBJ2-4,-,TGTGCCTGGATCCCCCAGGGCAACATTCAGTACTTC,CAWIPQGNIQYF
-,TRBV28,TRBJ2-1,few,TGTGCCAGCACCCTTGGGGCCCCTTACAATGAGCAGTTCTTC,CASTLGAPYNEQFF
-,TRBV4-3,TRBJ2-3,-,TGCGCCAGCAGCCACCAAACTAGGGGAGCTGATGCAGATACGCAGTATTTT,CASSHQTRGADADTQYF
-,TRBV30,TRBJ1-2,-,TGTGCCGGGCAAGCGGGGACCCGGTATGGCTACACCTTC,CAGQAGTRYGYTF